This entry concerns a single T cell receptor beta chain. As yet, its antigen is unknown. At a deep level, the assay was run. Only in-frame clones appear in the TCRdb table, and some are missing; sequencing was by immunoSEQ multiplex PCR. The sample contains 1.5 million to 2.5 million clones, about 95% of which appear only once. J was trimmed by 5 bases and V by 1 base; bases with no gene match: 5. Germline CDR1 reads SGHVS; CDR2 reads FQNEAQ. This CDR3 region has 14 residues. Naive CD8 cells lacked CD45RO, underwent positive selection for CCR7 and left out terminally differentiated effector memory CD45RA+ cells. The data were obtained in a study of shared clonotypes between healthy human individuals. Study-wide points: Against clonotypes common to all four donors, non-shared ones had lower generation probabilities.

The J gene is TRBJ2-7, the V gene TRBV7-8; 7 bases are a match to TRBD2. The sequencing sample was made of naive CD8+ T cells sorted from blood. This clonotype originated in a man between 18 and 29 years old in good health. This CDR3 reads CASSLERGHDEQYF. In DNA, the CDR3 is TGTGCCAGCAGCTTAGAGCGGGGTCACGACGAGCAGTACTTC.